The sequence of this TCR beta chain was determined in a study of T cell repertoires in cytomegalovirus infection (dated by TCRdb to 2018 to 2020). With respect to the entire study: The peptide stimulations were aimed at well-studied HLA-B-restricted epitopes as well as recently identified HLA-C-restricted CMV epitopes, whose presentation resists viral immunomodulation. Because public TCR beta signatures pointed to carriage of CMV infection together with the matching HLA type, the HLA type of each donor mattered for the analysis. Points the paper makes about the study in general: The ex vivo response was dominated by HLA-C-restricted CMV-specific TCR beta clonotypes, which also provided the single most frequent clonotype in two of eight donors. In both this cohort and an independent cohort of 352 donors, the cumulative frequency of public TCR beta family members distinguished carriers of CMV infection plus the relevant HLA type.

Sequencing was carried out with an Illumina HiSeq 1500. Using fastp trimming at Q25 and MiXCR clonotype assembly, TCRdb reanalyzed the public sequencing data and kept in-frame beta chains. Each CDR3 protein gets just one entry, which takes the most common genes and DNA from the rows behind it. Recorded for this sample are about 470,000 distinct CDR3 sequences; approximately 40% of them occurred a single time. The ten top clones hold around 44% of the sample. The treatment or condition label corresponds to: in vitro stimulation with specific CMV peptide epitopes to enrich CMV-specific T cells. V is trimmed back by 5 bases and J by 6 bases, and the junction contains 9 bases that no gene match accounts for. From the cysteine up to the phenylalanine, the CDR3 has a length of 14 residues. The entry retains the CDR3 DNA only, 42 bases that are in frame from base 1. CDR1 and CDR2, looked up from the germline V gene, are SGHVS and FQNEAQ.

This clonotype was recorded at least ten times. Its antigen remains undetermined. The record has no base qualities; no much larger clone is one base away. The chain employs TRBV7-8 and TRBJ2-5; 7 central bases correspond to TRBD2. Source: cultured PBMCs, taken from culture after CMV antigen stimulation. This sequence originates from a human donor in good health (CMV status not recorded). Some clones in this sample may be carry-over from other donors' samples. The DNA reads TGTGCCAGCAGCGGCGGACTAGTCCTGAAGACCCAGTACTTC. The encoded protein is CASSGGLVLKTQYF. With all but the CDR3 taken from the reference TRBV7-8 and TRBJ2-5 genes, the full variable domain is: GAGVSQSPRYKVAKRGQDVALRCDPISGHVSLFWYQQALGQGPEFLTYFQNEAQLDKSGLPSDRFFAERPEGSVSTLKIQRTQQEDSAVYLCASSGGLVLKTQYFGPGTRLLVL.